This T cell receptor (beta chain) was obtained from a study of cytomegalovirus exposure and HLA in healthy donors (dated by TCRdb to 2017 to 2019). Background on the whole study: According to an earlier analysis of 550 to 700 of the donors, about 190 million T cells yielded 117 million unique TCR beta sequences and 250 to 350 Gb of sequence data. About 280 gigabases of sequencing data and roughly 80 million unique TCR sequences made up an early release that covered over 550 HLA-typed donors. Of the 398 genotyped donors, about 84% fell in the genetic ancestry cluster associated with self-reported Caucasian donors. The aim of the study was to test whether cataloging public T cell receptors could identify signatures of past pathogen exposure. The T cell repertoires of under 700 subjects were profiled by immunosequencing and related to cytomegalovirus serostatus. Besides the first cohort of roughly 640 subjects, a separate validation cohort made up of roughly 120 different subjects was used. The study combined high-throughput TCR immunosequencing, statistical association of individual TCRs with disease status, and machine learning to predict cytomegalovirus infection status. A later analysis re-examined previously published TCR beta repertoires from more than 650 donors and added high-resolution HLA genotyping to investigate patterns of TCR occurrence. Rather than using new phenotypic data, the later analysis identified candidate immune exposures from TCR beta sequences and from how often those sequences occurred across donors. An earlier analysis of 587 of the donors used high-throughput TCR beta sequencing to judge whether each TCR beta V gene segment behaved as functional or pseudogenic. Alongside the repertoire data, information on donor age, sex, ethnicity and CMV serostatus was compiled. Genome-wide SNP genotypes for about 60% of the roughly 700 donors were used in a later genetic analysis, which treated that subset as a discovery cohort. All discovery cohort repertoires had been generated using a single sequencing platform. HLA typing included class I and class II loci at four-digit resolution. Typing coverage varied by locus: about 629-640 donors for A, B, C, DRB1 and DQB1; approximately 500 for DQA1; some 610 for DPA1; approximately 490 for DPB1. Roughly five DR-DQ haplotypes were treated as single units for association and clustering because of strong linkage in the cohort. Among some 400 genotyped donors of the cohort, an average of about 240,000 unique TCR beta nucleotide sequences were sequenced per donor, around 18% of them non-productive.

In total, 500 to 700 healthy bone marrow donors made up the cohort. Cohort members were all nominally healthy when sampled, although unrecorded immune exposures were likely present. The donor was CMV seronegative and belonged to the group of 380 or so seronegative cohort members. Each donor provided a peripheral blood sample, and peripheral blood mononuclear cells were used for TCR beta sequencing. The Qiagen DNeasy Blood Extraction Kit was used to extract genomic DNA from the blood cell samples. A remark on this clone: Its recognized antigen is unknown. Base quality data are lacking; no much larger clone is found one base away.

The germline V gene supplies CDR1 LGHNA and CDR2 YNFKEQ. The CDR3 covers 12 residues, taking in both the cysteine and the phenylalanine. The CDR3 DNA has 36 bases and is translated from base 1. Trimming takes 1 base from V and 2 bases from J, and the germline ends sit 3 bases apart. Overall study results and their limits: In the study, 150 to 200 TCR beta chains were listed as associated with cytomegalovirus. In a later genetic analysis, a missense DCLRE1C variant was associated with V-gene and J-gene trimming of TCR beta chains, and the association was replicated in an independent cohort. Because the 87-base-pair reads could not distinguish some IMGT-functional V segments, including TRBV6-2 and TRBV6-3, those segments were excluded. Three of the identified cytomegalovirus-associated TCR beta chains were confirmed in vitro to be specific for cytomegalovirus antigens. The authors suggested that the approach could potentially be generalized to other disease states and immunological phenotypes. Presence/absence analyses assumed roughly uniform sequencing depth across donors, an assumption that may not hold. In a later analysis, 16,951 TCR beta sequences were associated with specific HLA alleles at a false discovery rate of 0.05. Broadly in line with IMGT annotations, most TCR beta V segments showed up in productive rearrangements about 90% or about 30% of the time in an earlier analysis of some 590 of the donors. While some public TCRs were present in many individuals, most TCR sequences turned up only very rarely across donors. According to a later genetic analysis, donors in an Asian-associated ancestry cluster had fewer N-insertions in productive TCRs than the approximately 630-donor mean. When HLA alleles, especially DR and DQ, strongly co-occurred, TCR associations were difficult to assign to individual alleles. In a later analysis, most CMV-associated TCR beta chains were found to appear HLA-restricted, with HLA associations seemingly driven largely by CMV exposure. The earlier analysis of some 560 of the donors excluded fewer than 20 rarely observed V segments, including chromosome 9 orphons, because counts were too low. For the cohort, immune exposure information was limited to CMV serostatus. In both the original and validation cohorts, the classifier was reported to diagnose cytomegalovirus status with high specificity and sensitivity. A later analysis reported that several top co-occurrence clusters appeared linked to parvovirus B19, influenza, CMV and Epstein-Barr virus. A further reported finding was that TCR beta sequences accurately predicted the HLA-A and HLA-B alleles for most subjects in the first cohort. HLA typing was unavailable for some donors at each locus, so association tests used only the typed subset. The cohort was sequenced for TCR beta chains only, and without alpha or paired-chain data the features that could be detected were limited. Linkage disequilibrium might explain the correlated functional status among segregating V segments, but an unknown experimental factor could not be excluded. A later analysis found that TCR association rates varied across HLA loci, with DRB1 alleles showing the most associated TCRs and HLA-C alleles the fewest. A later analysis found that HLA-associated TCR beta chains were more clonally expanded and had lower generation probabilities than equally common non-associated chains. A group of highly shared sequence variants was considered likely to be a technical artifact of the sequencing pipeline.

Libraries were prepared through the immunoSEQ multiplex PCR assay. For the multiplex PCR, a mixture combining 60 forward primers for TCR Vbeta segments and 13 reverse primers for TCR Jbeta segments was used. The CDR3 region of rearranged TCR beta genes was amplified from genomic DNA by a multiplex PCR assay. Amplified TCR beta libraries were sequenced as 87-base-pair reads on the Illumina HiSeq System. Processing in the source paper ran as follows. Across the 670 or so repertoires, a later analysis counted tens of millions of unique TCR beta chains, roughly 11 million of which were shared by at least two donors. A nearest-neighbor algorithm error-corrected the raw reads and collapsed the reads into unique sequences, merging closely related sequences to remove PCR and sequencing errors. Alignment of CDR3 sequences to IMGT reference sequences was used to assign V, D and J gene segments. Each retained sequence needed at least a six-nucleotide match to both a V gene segment and a J gene segment. Rearrangements were classified as productive when the CDR3 lacked stop codons and remained in frame with V and J, and all other rearrangements were classified as non-productive. Following IMGT convention, CDR3 was defined as the stretch from the second conserved V-encoded cysteine to the conserved J-encoded phenylalanine. The earlier analysis of some 600 of the donors excluded sequences that lacked an unambiguous match to a single V gene segment. An earlier analysis of a few hundred of the donors called V segments functional above 56.7% productive rearrangements and segregating when the between-donor standard deviation exceeded 5%. A statistical classification framework was built to diagnose cytomegalovirus status from the catalog of TCR beta chain sequences. A later analysis assigned V and J genes by comparing TCR nucleotide sequences with IMGT/GENE-DB human TR gene sequences. A later analysis assigned CDR3 sequences and most-parsimonious VDJ recombination scenarios with the TCRdist pipeline. In a later analysis, each TCR beta chain was defined by its CDR3 amino acid sequence together with its V-gene family, and reads without a unique V-gene family were excluded. As a way to deal with suspected cross-contamination and a sequencing artifact, a later analysis dropped hundreds of nucleotide sequences that were highly shared and had low generation probability. In a later analysis, a clonal expansion index for each public chain was calculated from normalized within-repertoire ranks of inferred template counts. A later analysis computed generation probabilities with a VDJ recombination model fitted to out-of-frame rearrangements, and checked the results against IGoR. A later analysis scored TCR-TCR, TCR-HLA and TCR-CMV co-occurrence with hypergeometric tests, applying a repertoire-size bias correction to TCR pairs. False discovery rates were estimated in a later analysis by permuting HLA or CMV assignments 20 times. In a later analysis, co-occurring TCRs were grouped using DBSCAN, and TCRdist sequence similarity was added for clustering within HLA-allele-positive subsets. For co-occurrence clustering, repertoires with fewer than 30,000 or more than 120,000 public chains were excluded, along with about five repertoires with anomalous nucleotide sharing. TCRdb re-hosts the immuneACCESS table, in-frame sequences only. Its copies lack some clones; in the studies checked, an unresolved V gene accounts for under half of them, and the cause for the rest is not known. V, J and clone size reflect that table, while D and trimming were determined from the DNA. The sample contains around 150,000 clones, around four fifths of them found a single time. 2% to 2.5% of the sample goes to the ten largest clones.

This sequence was found in a boy younger than 10 in good health and CMV-seronegative. Material for sequencing was PBMCs. The chain was built from TRBV4-2 and TRBJ2-7; no D segment can be confidently identified. The nucleotide sequence reads TGTGCCAGCAGCCAAGGCGCCTACGAGCAGTACTTC. Its protein is CASSQGAYEQYF.